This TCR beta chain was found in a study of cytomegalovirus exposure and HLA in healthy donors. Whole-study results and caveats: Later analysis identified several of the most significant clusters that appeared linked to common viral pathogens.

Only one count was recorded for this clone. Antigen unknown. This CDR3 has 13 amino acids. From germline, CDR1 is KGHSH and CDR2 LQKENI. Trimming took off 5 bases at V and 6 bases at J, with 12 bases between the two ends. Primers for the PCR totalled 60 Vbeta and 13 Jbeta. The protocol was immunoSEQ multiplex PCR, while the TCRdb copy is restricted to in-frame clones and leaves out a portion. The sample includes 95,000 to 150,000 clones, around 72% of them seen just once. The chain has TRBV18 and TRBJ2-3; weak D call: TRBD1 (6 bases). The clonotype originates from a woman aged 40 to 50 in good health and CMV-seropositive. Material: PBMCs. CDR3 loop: CASSVQGRDTQYF. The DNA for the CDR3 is TGTGCCAGCTCAGTACAGGGACGGGATACGCAGTATTTT.